This entry features one TCR beta chain sequence. Germline loops: CDR1 SNHLY, CDR2 FYNNEI. The CDR3 runs to 13 residues. V shed 5 bases, J shed 5 bases, and the junction held 3 bases outside the gene matches. TCRdb reprocessed the PCR reads with MiXCR, giving one entry per CDR3 protein. The table lists 20,000 to 25,000 distinct CDR3 sequences, 50% to 60% of them singletons. The data were obtained in a study of vaccination and CD4 T cells after COVID-19. About the research overall: There were two doses of either BNT162b2 or mRNA-1273 vaccine given to participants.

The source is a human donor who had recovered from COVID-19. The gene calls are TRBV2 and TRBJ2-1; TRBD1 matches 7 bases. The sample in question was CD4+ T cells from blood, obtained before SARS-CoV-2 vaccination. As DNA, the CDR3 is TGTGCCAGCAGTTTAACAGGGGACAATGAGCAGTTCTTC. This translates into CASSLTGDNEQFF.